This is a list of T cell receptor beta chains from one sample in a study of regulatory T cells in long-lasting Graves disease. TCRdb re-derived calls from the multiplex PCR reads in MiXCR, one entry per CDR3 protein. The sample holds roughly 220,000 distinct CDR3 sequences, about a sixth seen once. Here the sequenced sample was peripheral blood mononuclear cells (PBMCs), taken at new diagnosis, from a patient treated with antithyroid drugs. All receptors derive from a female donor with Graves disease. The CDR3 runs from the conserved cysteine through the conserved F or W. The order of the fields is clone size, V gene, D gene, CDR3 length, J gene, CDR3 protein, CDR3 DNA. D genes are given only for firm matches. Rows give clone size only sometimes, using once, few, many, or a class for an expanded clone.

size: many
V: TRBV27
D: TRBD1
length: 19
J: TRBJ1-1
CDR3: CAGSFRGLRARSMNTEAFF
DNA: TGTGCCGGCAGTTTCAGGGGGCTTCGGGCTCGGTCCATGAACACTGAAGCTTTCTTT

size: few
V: TRBV20-1
D: TRBD2
length: 18
J: TRBJ2-5
CDR3: CSARDPLAGGPVGETQYF
DNA: TGCAGTGCTAGAGATCCCCTAGCGGGAGGGCCAGTAGGAGAGACCCAGTACTTC

size: -
V: TRBV3-1
D: -
length: 15
J: TRBJ2-7
CDR3: CASSQGRAVPYEQYF
DNA: TGTGCCAGCAGCCAAGGGAGGGCGGTGCCCTACGAGCAGTACTTC

size: many
V: TRBV5-1
D: TRBD1
length: 17
J: TRBJ2-3
CDR3: CASSFQPQGASTDTQYF
DNA: TGCGCCAGCAGCTTCCAACCTCAGGGGGCGAGCACAGATACGCAGTATTTT

size: many
V: TRBV20-1
D: -
length: 13
J: TRBJ1-2
CDR3: CSAGELGERGYTF
DNA: TGCAGTGCTGGAGAATTAGGGGAGCGGGGCTACACCTTC

size: many
V: TRBV7-2
D: TRBD1
length: 15
J: TRBJ1-5
CDR3: CASRDGTGGNQPQHF
DNA: TGTGCCAGCAGAGACGGGACAGGCGGCAATCAGCCCCAGCATTTT

size: few
V: TRBV19
D: -
length: 13
J: TRBJ1-2
CDR3: CASSIPRSGGYTF
DNA: TGTGCCAGTAGTATCCCCCGCTCAGGGGGCTACACCTTC

size: many
V: TRBV19
D: -
length: 11
J: TRBJ1-2
CDR3: CASFSSYGYTF
DNA: TGTGCCAGTTTTAGCTCCTATGGCTACACCTTC

size: -
V: TRBV20-1
D: -
length: 12
J: TRBJ2-3
CDR3: CSAPVGTDTQYF
DNA: TGCAGTGCCCCCGTGGGCACAGATACGCAGTATTTT

size: many
V: TRBV30
D: -
length: 11
J: TRBJ2-1
CDR3: CALSAYNEQFF
DNA: TGTGCCTTGTCAGCCTACAATGAGCAGTTCTTC

size: -
V: TRBV24-1
D: -
length: 15
J: TRBJ1-2
CDR3: CATSDLRGRSPRYTF
DNA: TGTGCCACCAGTGATTTACGGGGGCGCAGCCCCCGTTACACCTTC

size: many
V: TRBV18
D: -
length: 17
J: TRBJ2-1
CDR3: CASSHLGGTASYNEQFF
DNA: TGTGCCAGCTCACACTTAGGAGGGACAGCCTCCTACAATGAGCAGTTCTTC

size: many
V: TRBV14
D: -
length: 13
J: TRBJ2-4
CDR3: CASSWGNRAIQYF
DNA: TGTGCCAGCAGCTGGGGCAACAGGGCGATTCAGTACTTC

size: -
V: TRBV11-3
D: -
length: 15
J: TRBJ2-1
CDR3: CASSLESGSGNEQFF
DNA: TGTGCCAGCAGCTTAGAGTCCGGGAGCGGGAATGAGCAGTTCTTC

size: -
V: TRBV27
D: -
length: 16
J: TRBJ2-3
CDR3: CASGPSGRGGTDTQYF
DNA: TGTGCCAGCGGACCCAGTGGCAGGGGAGGAACAGATACGCAGTATTTT

size: many
V: TRBV24-1
D: -
length: 17
J: TRBJ2-2
CDR3: CATSVSGQSANTGELFF
DNA: TGTGCCACCAGTGTATCCGGACAGTCTGCGAACACCGGGGAGCTGTTTTTT

size: many
V: TRBV6-2/TRBV6-3
D: -
length: 16
J: TRBJ2-3
CDR3: CASSPRRTTSTDTQYF
DNA: TGTGCCAGCAGTCCCCGACGTACCACTAGCACAGATACGCAGTATTTT

size: many
V: TRBV3-1
D: TRBD2
length: 16
J: TRBJ2-5
CDR3: CASSLGAGGGSETQYF
DNA: TGTGCCAGCAGCCTTGGGGCGGGGGGCGGATCAGAGACCCAGTACTTC

size: many
V: TRBV19
D: -
length: 13
J: TRBJ2-1
CDR3: CASSAGHYNEQFF
DNA: TGTGCCAGTAGTGCGGGACACTACAATGAGCAGTTCTTC

size: many
V: TRBV2
D: -
length: 13
J: TRBJ2-1
CDR3: CASSPDDVGEQFF
DNA: TGTGCCAGCAGTCCAGACGATGTCGGAGAGCAGTTCTTC

size: many
V: TRBV6-2/TRBV6-3
D: -
length: 12
J: TRBJ2-3
CDR3: CASSYSKDTQYF
DNA: TGTGCCAGCAGTTACTCGAAGGATACGCAGTATTTT

size: -
V: TRBV6-2/TRBV6-3
D: -
length: 14
J: TRBJ1-1
CDR3: CASSSHDGPTEASF
DNA: TGTGCCAGCAGCAGCCACGACGGACCCACTGAAGCTTCCTTT

size: many
V: TRBV20-1
D: -
length: 13
J: TRBJ2-5
CDR3: CSASYRVGETQYF
DNA: TGCAGTGCTAGCTATCGGGTTGGGGAGACCCAGTACTTC

size: -
V: TRBV6-5
D: -
length: 13
J: TRBJ2-5
CDR3: CASSYGVKETQYF
DNA: TGTGCCAGCAGTTACGGGGTTAAAGAGACCCAGTACTTC

size: many
V: TRBV2
D: -
length: 15
J: TRBJ2-3
CDR3: CASSDRERGTDTQYF
DNA: TGTGCCAGCAGTGACAGGGAGAGGGGCACAGATACGCAGTATTTT

size: many
V: TRBV20-1
D: TRBD1
length: 18
J: TRBJ2-3
CDR3: CSARPMFDRDRDPDTQYF
DNA: TGCAGTGCTCGACCCATGTTTGACCGGGACAGGGATCCAGATACGCAGTATTTT

size: many
V: TRBV12-3/TRBV12-4
D: TRBD1
length: 15
J: TRBJ2-2
CDR3: CASTHRDRGPRGAVF
DNA: TGTGCCAGCACCCACCGGGACAGGGGGCCCCGGGGAGCTGTTTTT

size: few
V: TRBV7-9
D: TRBD1
length: 13
J: TRBJ1-6
CDR3: CASRGQGGSPLHF
DNA: TGTGCCAGCAGGGGACAGGGAGGTTCACCCCTCCACTTT